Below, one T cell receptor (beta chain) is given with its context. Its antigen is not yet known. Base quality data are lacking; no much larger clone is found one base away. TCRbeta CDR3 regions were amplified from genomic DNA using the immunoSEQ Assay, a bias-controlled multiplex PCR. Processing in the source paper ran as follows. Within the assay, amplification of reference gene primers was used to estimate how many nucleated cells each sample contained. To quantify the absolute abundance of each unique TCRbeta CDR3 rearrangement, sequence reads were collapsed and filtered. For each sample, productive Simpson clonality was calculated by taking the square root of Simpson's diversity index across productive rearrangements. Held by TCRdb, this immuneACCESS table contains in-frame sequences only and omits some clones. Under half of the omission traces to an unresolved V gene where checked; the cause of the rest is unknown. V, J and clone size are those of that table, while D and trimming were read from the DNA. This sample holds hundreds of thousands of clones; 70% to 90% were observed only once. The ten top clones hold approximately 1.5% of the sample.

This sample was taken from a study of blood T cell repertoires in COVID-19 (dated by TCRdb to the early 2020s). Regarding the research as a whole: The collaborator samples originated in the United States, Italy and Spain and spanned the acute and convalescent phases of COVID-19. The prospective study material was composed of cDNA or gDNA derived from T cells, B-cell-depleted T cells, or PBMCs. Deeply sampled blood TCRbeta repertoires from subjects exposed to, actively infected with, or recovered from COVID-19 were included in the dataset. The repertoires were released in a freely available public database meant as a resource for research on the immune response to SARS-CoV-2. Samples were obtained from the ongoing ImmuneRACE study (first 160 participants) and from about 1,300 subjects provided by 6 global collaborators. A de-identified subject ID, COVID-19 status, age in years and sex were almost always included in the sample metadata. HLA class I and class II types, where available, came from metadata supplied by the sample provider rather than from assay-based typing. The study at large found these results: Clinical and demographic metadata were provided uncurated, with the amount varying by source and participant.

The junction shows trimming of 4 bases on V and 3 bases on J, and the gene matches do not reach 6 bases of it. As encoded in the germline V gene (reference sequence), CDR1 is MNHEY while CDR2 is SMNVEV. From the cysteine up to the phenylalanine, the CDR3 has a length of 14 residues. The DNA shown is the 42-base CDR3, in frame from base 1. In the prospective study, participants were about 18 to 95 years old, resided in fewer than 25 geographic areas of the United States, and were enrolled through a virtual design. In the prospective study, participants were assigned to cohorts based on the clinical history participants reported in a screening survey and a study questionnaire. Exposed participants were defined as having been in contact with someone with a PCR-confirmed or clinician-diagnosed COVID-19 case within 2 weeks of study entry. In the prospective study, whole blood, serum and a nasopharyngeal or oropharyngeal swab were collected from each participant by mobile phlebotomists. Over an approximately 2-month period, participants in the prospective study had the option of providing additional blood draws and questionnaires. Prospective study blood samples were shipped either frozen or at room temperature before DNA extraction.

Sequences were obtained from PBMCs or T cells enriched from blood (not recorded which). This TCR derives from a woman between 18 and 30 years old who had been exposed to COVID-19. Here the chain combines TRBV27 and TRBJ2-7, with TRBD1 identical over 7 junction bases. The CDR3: CASSWGQSSYEQYF. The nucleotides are TGTGCCAGCAGTTGGGGACAGTCAAGCTACGAGCAGTACTTC.